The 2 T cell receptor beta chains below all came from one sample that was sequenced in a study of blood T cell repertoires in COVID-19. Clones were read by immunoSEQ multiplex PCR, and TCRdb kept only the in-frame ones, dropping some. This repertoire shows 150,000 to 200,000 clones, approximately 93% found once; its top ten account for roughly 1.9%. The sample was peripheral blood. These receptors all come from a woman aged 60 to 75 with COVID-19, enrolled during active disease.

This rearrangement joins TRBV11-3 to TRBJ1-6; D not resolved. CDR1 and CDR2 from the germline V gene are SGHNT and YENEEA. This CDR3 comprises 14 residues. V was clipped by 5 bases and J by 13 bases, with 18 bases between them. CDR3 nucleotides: TGTGCCAGCAGCAGGGCGGGCAGGACTAGTCCCCTCCACTTT. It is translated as CASSRAGRTSPLHF.

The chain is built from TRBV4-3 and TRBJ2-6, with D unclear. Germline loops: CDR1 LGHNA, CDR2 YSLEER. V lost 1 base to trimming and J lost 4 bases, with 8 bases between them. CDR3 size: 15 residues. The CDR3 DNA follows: TGCGCCAGCAGCCAAGGTTGGAGAGGGGCCAACGTCCTGACTTTC. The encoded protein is CASSQGWRGANVLTF.